Below, 22 T cell receptor beta chains from the same sample are listed, as sequenced in a study of blood T cell repertoires in COVID-19. Only in-frame clones appear in the TCRdb table, and some are missing; sequencing was by immunoSEQ multiplex PCR. The sample lists about 360,000 clones; around 80% were seen once. The specimen was peripheral blood. All receptors come from a man between 25 and 39 years old with active or convalescent COVID-19.

This chain links TRBV27 with TRBJ1-3, with 7 nucleotides matching TRBD1. The trim removed 2 bases at V and 0 bases at J, leaving 7 bases unmatched. The CDR3 extends over 17 amino acids. CDR1 is MNHEY and CDR2 is SMNVEV in the germline V gene (reference sequence). The CDR3 sequence: CASSLTGAALSGNTIYF. The CDR3 bases are TGTGCCAGCAGTTTAACAGGGGCCGCTCTCTCTGGAAACACCATATATTTT.

CDR3 residues: CAWSPGTDYGYTF. For the CDR3, the DNA is TGTGCCTGGAGTCCCGGGACAGACTATGGCTACACCTTC. The chain combines TRBV30 with TRBJ1-2; 7 nucleotides line up with TRBD1. The CDR3 consists of 13 residues. Germline-derived CDR1 and CDR2 are GTSNPN and SVGIG (reference sequence). V was clipped by 2 bases and J by 3 bases; unmatched bases: 3.

This clone was picked up a small number of times. Other nucleotide sequences from this sample produce the same CDR3. The chain carries TRBV9 and TRBJ2-5, with a tentative D call TRBD2 (5 bases). The CDR3 loop spans 14 amino acids. V lost 0 bases, J lost 1 base, and 7 bases lay in between. The germline CDR1 and CDR2 sequences are SGDLS and YYNGEE. This chain's CDR3 is CASSVGGSQETQYF. The CDR3, as DNA: TGTGCCAGCAGCGTAGGCGGGTCCCAAGAGACCCAGTACTTC.

The chain uses TRBV30 and TRBJ1-3; no clear D gene. The CDR3 runs to 15 residues. Germline loops: CDR1 GTSNPN, CDR2 SVGIG (reference sequence). The V end lost 3 bases, the J end lost 4 bases, and 16 bases lay between the germline ends. CDR3 sequence reads: CAWSEGAPGGNTIYF. CDR3 nucleotides: TGTGCCTGGAGCGAGGGAGCTCCGGGAGGAAACACCATATATTTT.

The chain carries TRBV18 and TRBJ1-1; no firm D call. V lost 6 bases, J lost 1 base, and 9 bases lay in between. Germline V CDR1 and CDR2: KGHSH, LQKENI. The length of the CDR3 is 13 residues. Written as DNA, the CDR3 is TGTGCCAGCTCCCTTGGAGGGAACACTGAAGCTTTCTTT. Protein product: CASSLGGNTEAFF.

This chain joins TRBV29-1 and TRBJ1-6; D not resolved. Trimming stripped 4 bases from V and 5 bases from J, with 12 bases between. This CDR3 has 14 amino acids. Per the germline V gene, CDR1 is SQVTM and CDR2 is ANQGSEA. The CDR3 spells CSVVFPEDNSPLHF. The CDR3 region has the DNA TGCAGCGTTGTTTTCCCAGAGGATAATTCACCCCTCCACTTT.

This CDR3 reads CASSHTLGAGGELFF. In nucleotides, the CDR3 is TGTGCCAGCAGCCATACCCTAGGGGCAGGCGGGGAGCTGTTTTTT. The chain combines TRBV4-2 with TRBJ2-2; a weak D match, TRBD1 (5 bases). V gave up 3 bases and J gave up 7 bases, with 15 bases separating them. In germline, CDR1 is LGHNA, CDR2 YNFKEQ. The CDR3 length is 15 residues.

This clone has more than one count but fewer than ten. The chain links TRBV6-2 or TRBV6-3 to TRBJ1-2; D is ambiguous. From germline, CDR1 is MNHEY and CDR2 SVGEGT. CDR3 size: 15 residues. Trimming took 2 bases from V and 2 from J, leaving 12 bases between them. Here the CDR3 reads CASSYALLFNYGYTF. In DNA, the CDR3 is TGTGCCAGCAGTTACGCACTCCTATTCAACTATGGCTACACCTTC.

The CDR3 DNA sequence: TGTGCCAGCTCAGCCAGACTAGCGGGAGGTACCTACGAGCAGTACTTC. It specifies CASSARLAGGTYEQYF. The genes are TRBV18 and TRBJ2-7, with TRBD2 identical over 13 bases. After removal of 5 bases from V and 2 bases from J, the junction contained 6 bases not matched to a gene. CDR1 is KGHSH and CDR2 is LQKENI in the germline V gene. CDR3 length: 16 residues.

This clone came up once. The V and J genes are TRBV19 and TRBJ2-1, with 9 nucleotides matching TRBD2. After removal of 1 base from V and 3 bases from J, the junction contained 4 bases not matched to a gene. The CDR3 has 16 residues. Looked up from germline, CDR1 is LNHDA and CDR2 is SQIVND (reference sequence). The CDR3 nucleotides read TGTGCCAGTAGTATAGGGGCTAGCGGGATCTACAATGAGCAGTTCTTC. This translates into CASSIGASGIYNEQFF. The variable domain in full, with the rest retrieved from reference TRBV19 and TRBJ2-1, is DGGITQSPKYLFRKEGQNVTLSCEQNLNHDAMYWYRQDPGQGLRLIYYSQIVNDFQKGDIAEGYSVSREKKESFPLTVTSAQKNPTAFYLCASSIGASGIYNEQFFGPGTRLTVL.

The chain combines TRBV3-1 (or the pseudogene TRBV3-2) with TRBJ2-1; D is possibly TRBD1 (5 bases). With 0 bases removed from V and 0 bases from J, the gap between germline ends came to 12 bases. Per the germline V gene, CDR1 is LGHDT and CDR2 is YNNKEL (reference sequence). This CDR3 has 17 residues. The CDR3 reads CASSQDHEQDSYNEQFF. DNA of the CDR3: TGTGCCAGCAGCCAAGATCACGAACAGGACTCCTACAATGAGCAGTTCTTC.

The CDR3 protein is CASSYFGQTGELFF. For the CDR3, the DNA is TGCGCCAGCAGCTATTTCGGACAGACCGGGGAGCTGTTTTTT. The rearrangement uses TRBV5-1 and TRBJ2-2, with D perhaps matching TRBD1 (6 bases). V was cut by 3 bases and J by 5 bases, with 11 bases left in between. The germline V gene encodes CDR1 SGHRS and CDR2 YFSETQ. The CDR3 runs 14 residues.

The genes are TRBV9 and TRBJ1-6; D is perhaps TRBD1 (5 bases). V shed 4 bases and J shed 7 bases, with 15 bases lying between them. CDR3 length: 15 amino acids. Germline CDR1 reads SGDLS; CDR2 reads YYNGEE. The CDR3 here is CASSPDRQTNSPLHF. The CDR3 region has the DNA TGTGCCAGCAGCCCCGATCGACAGACAAATTCACCCCTCCACTTT.

J is TRBJ1-1 and V is TRBV5-1, with a possible D match to TRBD1 (6 bases). V dropped 3 bases and J dropped 4 bases, with 22 bases sitting between them. Germline V gene lookup returns CDR1 SGHRS and CDR2 YFSETQ. The CDR3 is 17 amino acids. The CDR3 DNA sequence: TGCGCCAGCAGCTCCCTGGCTACAGGGTATGGAGGCACTGAAGCTTTCTTT. Translated, it gives CASSSLATGYGGTEAFF.

There are a few counts of this clone. The rearrangement uses TRBV5-5 and TRBJ2-7; weak D call: TRBD1 (6 bases). This CDR3 contains 16 residues. The germline V and J ends were trimmed by 2 bases and 0 bases, with 15 bases remaining between them. In germline, CDR1 is SGHKS, CDR2 YYEKEE (reference sequence). CDR3 region: CASSFVFQGSSYEQYF. The CDR3 DNA follows: TGTGCCAGCAGCTTTGTCTTTCAGGGGAGCTCCTACGAGCAGTACTTC.

This clone was picked up a small number of times. This chain links TRBV2 with TRBJ1-5; 7 positions match TRBD1. Trimming removed 2 bases from V and 4 bases from J; junction bases left unmatched: 17. The CDR3 covers 19 residues. Per the germline V gene, CDR1 is SNHLY and CDR2 is FYNNEI. CDR3 amino acids: CASSESRETGHQWNQPQHF. Written as DNA, the CDR3 is TGTGCCAGCAGTGAATCCCGTGAGACAGGGCACCAATGGAATCAGCCCCAGCATTTT. Drawing the rest from reference TRBV2 and TRBJ1-5, the complete variable domain is EPEVTQTPSHQVTQMGQEVILRCVPISNHLYFYWYRQILGQKVEFLVSFYNNEISEKSEIFDDQFSVERPDGSNFTLKIRSTKLEDSAMYFCASSESRETGHQWNQPQHFGDGTRLSIL.

This clone came up many times. The chain links TRBV27 to TRBJ2-1; a possible D gene is TRBD1 (5 bases). Germline lookup yields CDR1 MNHEY and CDR2 SMNVEV (reference sequence). The CDR3 totals 17 residues. The V gene lost 4 bases and the J gene lost 1 base, with 17 bases spanning the gap. The CDR3 nucleotides are TGTGCCAGCAGTTCCCCTCGTCAGGGTAGGTCCTACAATGAGCAGTTCTTC. Translation gives CASSSPRQGRSYNEQFF.

The chain is built from TRBV6-5 and TRBJ2-1; no reliable D call. V was clipped by 6 bases and J by 9 bases, with 15 bases between them. The CDR3 has 13 residues. Germline V lookup: CDR1 MNHEY, CDR2 SVGAGI. The CDR3 coding sequence is TGTGCCAGCAGATCCGACCCAAGCGCTGAGCAGTTCTTC. Translation: CASRSDPSAEQFF.

V gene TRBV2 combines with J gene TRBJ1-1; TRBD1 might be the D (5 bases). V lost 5 bases and J 1 base, leaving 11 bases between the germline ends. The CDR3 spans 14 residues. Germline V gene data show CDR1 as SNHLY and CDR2 as FYNNEI. CDR3 protein: CASSRRGGNTEAFF. The CDR3 nucleotides read TGTGCCAGCAGTCGGCGGGGGGGGAACACTGAAGCTTTCTTT. The full variable domain, completed using reference TRBV2 and TRBJ1-1, is EPEVTQTPSHQVTQMGQEVILRCVPISNHLYFYWYRQILGQKVEFLVSFYNNEISEKSEIFDDQFSVERPDGSNFTLKIRSTKLEDSAMYFCASSRRGGNTEAFFGQGTRLTVV.

The chain has TRBV2 and TRBJ1-5; possible D gene TRBD1, 6 bases. In germline, CDR1 is SNHLY, CDR2 FYNNEI. The CDR3 sequence is 18 residues long. Trimming cost V 7 bases and J 2 bases, with 24 bases left between them. The CDR3, as DNA: TGTGCCAGCAAGTCGGCCAGGGACAACCTCCCCGGCAATCAGCCCCAGCATTTT. Amino acids: CASKSARDNLPGNQPQHF. Based on the CDR3 plus reference TRBV2 and TRBJ1-5, the full variable domain is EPEVTQTPSHQVTQMGQEVILRCVPISNHLYFYWYRQILGQKVEFLVSFYNNEISEKSEIFDDQFSVERPDGSNFTLKIRSTKLEDSAMYFCASKSARDNLPGNQPQHFGDGTRLSIL.

This chain links TRBV28 with TRBJ2-7, with 9 bases lining up with TRBD1. The CDR3 length is 15 residues. Germline CDR1 reads MDHEN; CDR2 reads SYDVKM. V shed 5 bases, J shed 2 bases, and the junction held 7 bases outside the gene matches. The CDR3 protein is CASSVGQGFPYEQYF. The CDR3, as DNA: TGTGCCAGCAGTGTAGGACAGGGGTTTCCCTACGAGCAGTACTTC. Drawing the rest from reference TRBV28 and TRBJ2-7, the complete variable domain is DVKVTQSSRYLVKRTGEKVFLECVQDMDHENMFWYRQDPGLGLRLIYFSYDVKMKEKGDIPEGYSVSREKKERFSLILESASTNQTSMYLCASSVGQGFPYEQYFGPGTRLTVT.

This sequence joins TRBV18 and TRBJ1-2; no reliable D call. V was pared by 3 bases and J by 6 bases, with 14 bases between. CDR1 is KGHSH and CDR2 is LQKENI in the germline V gene. The CDR3 is 14 amino acids. The CDR3 sequence: CASSPNPGSDGYTF. CDR3 DNA sequence: TGTGCCAGCTCACCCAACCCCGGTTCGGATGGCTACACCTTC.